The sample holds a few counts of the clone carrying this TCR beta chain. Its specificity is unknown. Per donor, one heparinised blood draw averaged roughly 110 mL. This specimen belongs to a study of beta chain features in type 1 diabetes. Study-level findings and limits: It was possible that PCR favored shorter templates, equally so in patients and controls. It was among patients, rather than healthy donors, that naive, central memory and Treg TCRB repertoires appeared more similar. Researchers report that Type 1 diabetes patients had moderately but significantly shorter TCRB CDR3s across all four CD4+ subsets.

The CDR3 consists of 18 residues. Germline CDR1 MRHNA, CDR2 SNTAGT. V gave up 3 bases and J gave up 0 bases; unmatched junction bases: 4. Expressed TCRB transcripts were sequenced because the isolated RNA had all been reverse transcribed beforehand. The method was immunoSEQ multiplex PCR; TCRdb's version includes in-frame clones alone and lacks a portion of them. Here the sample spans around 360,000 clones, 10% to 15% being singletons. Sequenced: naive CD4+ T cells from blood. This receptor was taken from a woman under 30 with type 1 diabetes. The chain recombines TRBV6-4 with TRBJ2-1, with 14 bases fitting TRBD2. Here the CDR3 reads CASSEGLAGGGSYNEQFF. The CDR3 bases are TGTGCCAGCAGTGAAGGACTAGCGGGGGGAGGCTCCTACAATGAGCAGTTCTTC.